This is a list of T cell receptor beta chains from one sample in a study of beta chain features in type 1 diabetes. Method: immunoSEQ multiplex PCR; TCRdb's copy keeps in-frame clones and lacks some. The data show approximately 240,000 clones, around 16% seen once. Sequenced sample: naive CD4+ T cells from blood. The receptor source for this set is a man in his thirties or forties with type 1 diabetes. Each CDR3 is given with its conserved first and last residue. Each record gives: V gene, clone size, J gene, D gene, CDR3 protein, CDR3 DNA. A D gene is named only where the DNA matches it firmly. Not all rows give a size; the values are once, few, many and, for expanded clones, a class.

V: TRBV6-5; size: few; J: TRBJ2-6; D: NA; CDR3: CASSSPGANVLTF; DNA: TGTGCCAGCAGTTCTCCGGGGGCCAACGTCCTGACTTTC
V: TRBV2; size: few; J: TRBJ2-5; D: NA; CDR3: CASSENSYQETQYF; DNA: TGTGCCAGCAGTGAAAACAGCTACCAAGAGACCCAGTACTTC
V: TRBV29-1; size: NA; J: TRBJ2-7; D: NA; CDR3: CSAQDTYSYEQYF; DNA: TGCAGCGCGCAGGACACCTACTCCTACGAGCAGTACTTC
V: TRBV29-1; size: NA; J: TRBJ2-6; D: NA; CDR3: CSAIVEPGSANVLTF; DNA: TGCAGCGCAATTGTCGAGCCCGGTAGCGCCAACGTCCTGACTTTC
V: TRBV27; size: NA; J: TRBJ1-4; D: TRBD1; CDR3: CASSLLTGGDEKLFF; DNA: TGTGCCAGCAGTCTTCTCACAGGGGGCGATGAAAAACTGTTTTTT
V: TRBV9; size: NA; J: TRBJ1-1; D: NA; CDR3: CASRRGDTEAFF; DNA: TGTGCCAGCAGACGGGGGGACACTGAAGCTTTCTTT
V: TRBV6-5; size: NA; J: TRBJ2-3; D: NA; CDR3: CASMAPGADTQYF; DNA: TGTGCCAGCATGGCTCCTGGGGCAGATACGCAGTATTTT
V: TRBV2; size: NA; J: TRBJ2-1; D: NA; CDR3: CASSADRREQFF; DNA: TGTGCCAGCAGTGCCGACCGAAGGGAGCAGTTCTTC
V: TRBV29-1; size: NA; J: TRBJ2-7; D: TRBD2; CDR3: CSVGTSGNYEQYF; DNA: TGCAGCGTAGGGACTAGCGGAAACTACGAGCAGTACTTC
V: TRBV9; size: few; J: TRBJ2-1; D: NA; CDR3: CASSPTTNNEQFF; DNA: TGTGCCAGCAGCCCTACGACTAACAATGAGCAGTTCTTC
V: TRBV25-1; size: few; J: TRBJ2-7; D: NA; CDR3: CASSTRRRGGGYEQYF; DNA: TGTGCCAGCAGTACCCGGAGGCGGGGAGGAGGCTACGAGCAGTACTTC
V: TRBV4-3; size: NA; J: TRBJ1-4; D: NA; CDR3: CATLGEKLFF; DNA: TGCGCCACCCTTGGTGAAAAACTGTTTTTT
V: TRBV7-9; size: few; J: TRBJ2-6; D: NA; CDR3: CAARQISGANVLTF; DNA: TGTGCCGCAAGGCAAATCTCTGGGGCCAACGTCCTGACTTTC
V: TRBV29-1; size: NA; J: TRBJ1-5; D: NA; CDR3: CSVEATGQPQHF; DNA: TGCAGCGTTGAAGCAACGGGGCAGCCCCAGCATTTT
V: TRBV29-1; size: NA; J: TRBJ2-5; D: NA; CDR3: CSTGRDTQETQYF; DNA: TGCAGCACGGGGCGGGATACACAAGAGACCCAGTACTTC
V: TRBV18; size: NA; J: TRBJ2-2; D: NA; CDR3: CASSPPPGELFF; DNA: TGTGCCAGCTCACCACCACCCGGGGAGCTGTTTTTT
V: TRBV9; size: NA; J: TRBJ2-2; D: TRBD2; CDR3: CASSGLAGGAGELFF; DNA: TGTGCCAGCAGCGGACTAGCGGGAGGCGCCGGGGAGCTGTTTTTT
V: TRBV29-1; size: few; J: TRBJ1-2; D: NA; CDR3: CSVVKRGGYTF; DNA: TGCAGCGTTGTTAAAAGGGGTGGCTACACCTTC
V: TRBV30; size: few; J: TRBJ2-1; D: NA; CDR3: CAWMGGTRQFF; DNA: TGTGCCTGGATGGGGGGCACGAGGCAGTTCTTC
V: TRBV29-1; size: few; J: TRBJ2-7; D: TRBD2; CDR3: CSVGAGSTYEQYF; DNA: TGCAGCGTAGGAGCGGGGTCCACCTACGAGCAGTACTTC
V: TRBV15; size: few; J: TRBJ2-5; D: TRBD2; CDR3: CATSRAGGRMETQYF; DNA: TGTGCCACCAGCAGAGCGGGGGGAAGAATGGAGACCCAGTACTTC
V: TRBV7-9; size: NA; J: TRBJ2-5; D: TRBD2; CDR3: CASSSRDSWGLQETQYF; DNA: TGTGCCAGCAGCTCCCGGGACTCCTGGGGACTACAAGAGACCCAGTACTTC
V: TRBV29-1; size: NA; J: TRBJ2-2; D: NA; CDR3: CSVNRANTGELFF; DNA: TGCAGCGTCAACAGGGCGAACACCGGGGAGCTGTTTTTT
V: TRBV29-1; size: NA; J: TRBJ2-7; D: NA; CDR3: CSVEGLAGQESGQYF; DNA: TGCAGCGTTGAAGGTCTGGCGGGGCAGGAGAGCGGGCAGTACTTC
V: TRBV5-4; size: NA; J: TRBJ2-7; D: NA; CDR3: CASSLGQVYEQYF; DNA: TGTGCCAGCAGCTTGGGACAGGTCTACGAGCAGTACTTC
V: TRBV7-2; size: few; J: TRBJ2-5; D: NA; CDR3: CASSLGTSETQYF; DNA: TGTGCCAGCAGCTTAGGGACCTCAGAGACCCAGTACTTC
V: TRBV7-7; size: NA; J: TRBJ2-3; D: NA; CDR3: CASSLFPGGTDTQYF; DNA: TGTGCTAGCAGCTTATTCCCGGGGGGCACAGATACGCAGTATTTT
V: TRBV2; size: NA; J: TRBJ2-1; D: NA; CDR3: CASSENEQFF; DNA: TGTGCCAGCAGTGAAAATGAGCAGTTCTTC
V: TRBV4-1; size: NA; J: TRBJ2-2; D: TRBD1; CDR3: CASSKEASGTGWTGELFF; DNA: TGCGCCAGCAGCAAGGAGGCATCCGGGACAGGGTGGACCGGGGAGCTGTTTTTT
V: TRBV21-1; size: few; J: TRBJ2-1; D: NA; CDR3: CASGGYSYNEQFF; DNA: TGTGCCAGCGGAGGGTACTCCTACAATGAGCAGTTCTTC
V: TRBV15; size: few; J: TRBJ2-1; D: TRBD2; CDR3: CATSRDGLAGDEQFF; DNA: TGTGCCACCAGCAGAGATGGGCTAGCGGGTGATGAGCAGTTCTTC
V: TRBV23-1; size: few; J: TRBJ1-4; D: NA; CDR3: CASTRGGANEKLFF; DNA: TGCGCCAGCACGAGGGGGGGAGCTAATGAAAAACTGTTTTTT
V: TRBV29-1; size: NA; J: TRBJ2-7; D: TRBD1; CDR3: CSVGNYGGQGFYEQYF; DNA: TGCAGCGTTGGGAATTATGGGGGACAGGGGTTCTACGAGCAGTACTTC
V: TRBV7-7; size: few; J: TRBJ2-7; D: TRBD1; CDR3: CASSLGQGFSNEQYF; DNA: TGTGCCAGCAGCTTAGGACAGGGATTCTCCAACGAGCAGTACTTC
V: TRBV18; size: NA; J: TRBJ2-4; D: NA; CDR3: CASSPLEDIQYF; DNA: TGTGCCAGCTCACCCTTGGAGGACATTCAGTACTTC
V: TRBV6-1; size: NA; J: TRBJ2-1; D: NA; CDR3: CASSEPREQFF; DNA: TGTGCCAGCAGTGAGCCCCGTGAGCAGTTCTTC
V: TRBV27; size: NA; J: TRBJ2-5; D: NA; CDR3: CASSRRGETQYF; DNA: TGTGCCAGCAGTCGGAGGGGAGAGACCCAGTACTTC
V: TRBV30; size: few; J: TRBJ2-1; D: TRBD1; CDR3: CAWNGQGGGEQFF; DNA: TGTGCCTGGAATGGACAGGGGGGAGGTGAGCAGTTCTTC
V: TRBV4-1; size: NA; J: TRBJ2-1; D: TRBD1; CDR3: CASSHDRAYIDEQFF; DNA: TGCGCCAGCAGCCACGACAGGGCGTATATCGATGAGCAGTTCTTC
V: TRBV10-3; size: NA; J: TRBJ1-1; D: NA; CDR3: CAISDLQENTEAFF; DNA: TGTGCCATCAGTGACTTACAGGAGAACACTGAAGCTTTCTTT
V: TRBV7-6; size: once; J: TRBJ2-7; D: NA; CDR3: CASSLASGPEQYF; DNA: TGTGCCAGCAGCTTAGCTTCAGGTCCCGAGCAGTACTTC
V: TRBV30; size: NA; J: TRBJ1-2; D: NA; CDR3: CALDRASSYTF; DNA: TGTGCTTTGGATAGGGCCTCGAGCTACACCTTC
V: TRBV7-2; size: few; J: TRBJ2-7; D: TRBD2; CDR3: CASSLGIAGNYEQYF; DNA: TGTGCCAGCAGCTTGGGGATAGCGGGGAACTACGAGCAGTACTTC
V: TRBV7-9; size: NA; J: TRBJ1-3; D: NA; CDR3: CASSENTIYF; DNA: TGTGCCAGCAGCGAAAACACCATATATTTT
V: TRBV9; size: few; J: TRBJ2-3; D: NA; CDR3: CASSVASTDTQYF; DNA: TGTGCCAGCAGCGTAGCTTCCACAGATACGCAGTATTTT
V: TRBV2; size: NA; J: TRBJ1-2; D: NA; CDR3: CASSNYGYTF; DNA: TGTGCCAGCAGTAACTATGGCTACACCTTC
V: TRBV5-1; size: NA; J: TRBJ2-7; D: NA; CDR3: CASSQGGGYYEQYF; DNA: TGCGCCAGCAGCCAAGGAGGTGGGTACTACGAGCAGTACTTC
V: TRBV2; size: few; J: TRBJ2-3; D: NA; CDR3: CASSPGSQRDTQYF; DNA: TGTGCCAGCAGTCCGGGTAGTCAAAGGGATACGCAGTATTTT
V: TRBV29-1; size: few; J: TRBJ2-5; D: NA; CDR3: CSVGPQLQETQYF; DNA: TGCAGCGTGGGCCCACAGCTCCAAGAGACCCAGTACTTC
V: TRBV5-4; size: NA; J: TRBJ2-3; D: TRBD2; CDR3: CASSYGLARSTDTQYF; DNA: TGTGCCAGCAGTTACGGACTAGCCCGAAGCACAGATACGCAGTATTTT